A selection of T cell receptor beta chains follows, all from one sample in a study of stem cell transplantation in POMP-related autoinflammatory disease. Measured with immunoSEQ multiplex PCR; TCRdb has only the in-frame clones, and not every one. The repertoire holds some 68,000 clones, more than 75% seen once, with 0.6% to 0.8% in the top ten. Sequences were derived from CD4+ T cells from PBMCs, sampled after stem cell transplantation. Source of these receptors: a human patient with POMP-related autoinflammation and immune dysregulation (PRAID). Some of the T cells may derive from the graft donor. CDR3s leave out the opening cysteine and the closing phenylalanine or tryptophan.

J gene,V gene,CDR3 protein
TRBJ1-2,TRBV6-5,ASDDQGYGYT
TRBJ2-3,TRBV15,ATSFGTDTQY
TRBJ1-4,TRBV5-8,ASSSRQGLREKLF
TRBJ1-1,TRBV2,ASSQQGRTEAF
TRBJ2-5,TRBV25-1,ASTGDRSLQETQY
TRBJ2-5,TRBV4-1,ASSQMGLAGVRETQY
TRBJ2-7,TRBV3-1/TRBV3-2,ASSPSYRPSEQY
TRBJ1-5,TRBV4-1,ASSQVFRRTNQPQH
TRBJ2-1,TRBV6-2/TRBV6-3,ASSYLAGGSSEQF
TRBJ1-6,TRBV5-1,ASSSIMSSPLH
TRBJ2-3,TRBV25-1,ASSALRDFPTDTQY
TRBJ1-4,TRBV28,ASKPNGGQFREKLF
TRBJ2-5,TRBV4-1,ASSLGQVKETQY
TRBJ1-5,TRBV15,ATRQPNQPQH
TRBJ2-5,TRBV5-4,ASSSGTKQETQY
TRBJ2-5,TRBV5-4,ASSWGGSQETQY
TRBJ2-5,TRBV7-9,ASSPDSLGTQY
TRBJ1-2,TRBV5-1,ASSSLTGDYGYT
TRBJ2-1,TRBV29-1,SVEPGTGVNEQF
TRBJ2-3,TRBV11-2,ASSFVSDTQY
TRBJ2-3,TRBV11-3,ASSLGTSSTDTQY